Below, 14 T cell receptor beta chains from the same sample are listed, as sequenced in a study of long-term antiretroviral therapy in people with HIV. Version v3.0 of the immunoSEQ assay was performed at survey level. Data came from immunoSEQ multiplex PCR; TCRdb stores just in-frame clones and leaves some out. Counted here are 14,000 or so clones, about 82% occurring once; the ten biggest clones make up 16%. This specimen consisted of unsorted PBMCs, obtained 1.8 years before starting antiretroviral therapy. The receptors were sampled from a woman between 40 and 50 years old with HIV.

The table lists this clone with a count of one. V usage is TRBV5-4 and J usage is TRBJ2-7; D assignment may be TRBD1 or TRBD2 (6 bases each). CDR1 is SGHNT, CDR2 YYREEE, per germline (reference sequence). Trimming stripped 0 bases from V and 4 bases from J, with 11 bases between. The CDR3 totals 14 residues. CDR3 protein: CASSLAGAGYEQYF. DNA for the CDR3: TGTGCCAGCAGCTTGGCAGGGGCGGGGTACGAGCAGTACTTC.

The chain is built from TRBV27 and TRBJ2-7, with D possibly being TRBD1 or TRBD2 (5 bases each). The V and J ends lost 2 bases and 3 bases respectively, with 17 bases between them. There are 16 residues in the CDR3. Germline CDR1 reads MNHEY; CDR2 reads SMNVEV (reference sequence). The CDR3 DNA reads TGTGCCAGCAGTTTAAGGGGACCGGGAACGAACTACGAGCAGTACTTC. Residues: CASSLRGPGTNYEQYF.

This rearrangement joins TRBV7-2 to TRBJ2-3; D is undetermined. CDR1 is SGHTA and CDR2 is FQGNSA in the germline V gene. The V gene lost 8 bases and the J gene lost 0 bases, with 9 bases spanning the gap. This CDR3 region has 13 residues. The CDR3 region is CASFGRSTDTQYF. The CDR3 DNA reads as TGTGCCAGCTTCGGACGGAGCACAGATACGCAGTATTTT. Full variable domain (missing parts from reference TRBV7-2 and TRBJ2-3): GAGVSQSPSNKVTEKGKDVELRCDPISGHTALYWYRQSLGQGLEFLIYFQGNSAPDKSGLPSDRFSAERTGGSVSTLTIQRTQQEDSAVYLCASFGRSTDTQYFGPGTRLTVL.

This clone appeared a few times. V usage is TRBV10-3 and J usage is TRBJ1-1; TRBD1 matches 8 bases. This CDR3 region has 13 residues. The J segment lost 0 bases and the V segment lost 6 bases, leaving 0 bases of the junction unmatched. From germline, CDR1 is ENHRY and CDR2 SYGVKD. CDR3 residues: CAIRTGVNTEAFF. The CDR3 coding sequence is TGTGCCATCAGGACAGGGGTGAACACTGAAGCTTTCTTT.

The gene calls are TRBV10-3 and TRBJ1-1, with no clear D. V dropped 5 bases and J dropped 4 bases, with 14 bases sitting between them. CDR3 length: 14 amino acids. The V gene's germline CDR1 is ENHRY and CDR2 SYGVKD. In nucleotides, the CDR3 is TGTGCCATCAGTAAAGGCCCGGAGGGCACTGAAGCTTTCTTT. Protein product: CAISKGPEGTEAFF.

The V call is TRBV19, the J call TRBJ1-4; unclear D gene. Germline lookup yields CDR1 LNHDA and CDR2 SQIVND (reference sequence). V lost 7 bases, J lost 8 bases, and 8 bases lay in between. This CDR3 has 11 amino acids. CDR3 amino acids: CASTQGEKLFF. DNA of the CDR3: TGTGCCAGTACCCAAGGGGAAAAACTGTTTTTT.

The chain combines TRBV5-1 with TRBJ1-1, with D perhaps matching TRBD1 (5 bases). The CDR3 covers 15 residues. V was trimmed by 0 bases and J by 5 bases, leaving 14 bases between them. Germline V gives CDR1 SGHRS, CDR2 YFSETQ. The CDR3 loop is CASSLARGTGTEAFF. In DNA, the CDR3 is TGCGCCAGCAGCTTGGCCCGTGGGACGGGGACTGAAGCTTTCTTT.

The chain is built from TRBV28 and TRBJ2-1, with D unresolved. There are 15 residues in the CDR3. V was pared by 6 bases and J by 11 bases, with 23 bases between. From germline, CDR1 is MDHEN and CDR2 SYDVKM. CDR3 protein: CASSLSALQILKQFF. The CDR3 DNA follows: TGTGCCAGCAGCCTGAGCGCACTTCAGATTTTGAAGCAGTTCTTC.

The chain employs TRBV7-2 and TRBJ2-7, with no clear D. Trimming stripped 4 bases from V and 4 bases from J, with 5 bases between. Germline values: CDR1 SGHTA, CDR2 FQGNSA. The CDR3 is 11 residues long. CDR3 amino acids: CASSSAYEQYF. CDR3 coding DNA: TGTGCCAGCAGCTCGGCTTACGAGCAGTACTTC.

The rearrangement uses TRBV7-9 and TRBJ2-7, with 9 bases that match TRBD1. CDR3 length equals 13 residues. The germline gives CDR1 SEHNR, CDR2 FQNEAQ (reference sequence). The trim removed 4 bases at V and 6 bases at J, leaving 4 bases unmatched. This CDR3 is CASSSGQGSEQYF. The DNA for the CDR3 is TGTGCCAGCAGCTCGGGACAGGGCTCCGAGCAGTACTTC.

The chain's CDR3 is CASRRGGDTDTQYF. The CDR3 region has the DNA TGTGCCAGCAGGCGCGGAGGAGACACAGATACGCAGTATTTT. The chain combines TRBV6-6 with TRBJ2-3; D is perhaps TRBD2 (5 bases). Germline CDR1 reads MNHNY; CDR2 reads SVGAGI (reference sequence). V lost 6 bases, J lost 2 bases, and 12 bases lay in between. The CDR3 sequence is 14 residues long.

This clone has only a few counts. The genes are TRBV28 and TRBJ2-2; the D is unclear. Germline loops: CDR1 MDHEN, CDR2 SYDVKM. The V end lost 7 bases, the J end lost 6 bases, and 3 bases lay between the germline ends. There are 10 residues in the CDR3. The CDR3 reads CASIPGELFF. The CDR3 bases are TGTGCCAGCATTCCCGGGGAGCTGTTTTTT.

This rearrangement joins TRBV18 to TRBJ1-1; D is undetermined. The V end lost 1 base, the J end lost 0 bases, and 12 bases lay between the germline ends. Germline lookup yields CDR1 KGHSH and CDR2 LQKENI. This CDR3 contains 16 residues. CDR3 amino acids: CASSPRGVGLNTEAFF. The CDR3, as DNA: TGTGCCAGCTCACCACGCGGGGTAGGGCTGAACACTGAAGCTTTCTTT.

The V call is TRBV19, the J call TRBJ2-6; 9 bases are shared with TRBD2. V was pared by 5 bases and J by 2 bases, with 22 bases of the junction left unmatched. Germline V lookup: CDR1 LNHDA, CDR2 SQIVND (reference sequence). The CDR3 contains 22 residues. CDR3 sequence reads: CASSPGWGREGSFGAGANVLTF. In nucleotides, the CDR3 is TGTGCCAGTAGTCCTGGCTGGGGGCGGGAGGGCAGTTTCGGCGCTGGGGCCAACGTCCTGACTTTC.